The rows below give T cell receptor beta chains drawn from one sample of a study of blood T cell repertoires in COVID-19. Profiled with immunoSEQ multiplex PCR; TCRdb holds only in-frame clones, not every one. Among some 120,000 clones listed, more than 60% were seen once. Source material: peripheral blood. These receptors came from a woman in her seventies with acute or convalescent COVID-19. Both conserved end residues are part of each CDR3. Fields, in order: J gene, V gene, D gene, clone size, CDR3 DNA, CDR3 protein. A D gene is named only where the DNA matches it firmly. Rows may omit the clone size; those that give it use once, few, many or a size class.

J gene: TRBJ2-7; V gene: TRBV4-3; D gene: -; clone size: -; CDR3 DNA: TGCGCCAGCAGCCAAGAGTGGTCGGGGGGCTCTTCCTACGAGCAGTACTTC; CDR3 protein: CASSQEWSGGSSYEQYF
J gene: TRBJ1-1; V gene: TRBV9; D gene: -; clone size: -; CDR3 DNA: TGTGCCAGCAGCCTGGGCCTTGGGAACACTGAAGCTTTCTTT; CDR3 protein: CASSLGLGNTEAFF
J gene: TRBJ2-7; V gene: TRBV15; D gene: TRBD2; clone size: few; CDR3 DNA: TGTGCCACCAGCCGGGGGGAGAACTACGAGCAGTACTTC; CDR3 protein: CATSRGENYEQYF
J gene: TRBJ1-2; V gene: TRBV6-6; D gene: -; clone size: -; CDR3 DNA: TGTGCCAGCATACTACAGGGCGGACGCTATGGCTACACCTTC; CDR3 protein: CASILQGGRYGYTF
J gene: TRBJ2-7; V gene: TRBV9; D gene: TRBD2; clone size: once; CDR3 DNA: TGTGCCAGCAGCGTAGGGTCCGGTAGCGGGAGTGACGAGCAGTACTTC; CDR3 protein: CASSVGSGSGSDEQYF
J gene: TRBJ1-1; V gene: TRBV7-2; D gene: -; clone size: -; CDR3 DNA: TGTGCCAGCAGCCTGGGAGGGATGACTGAAGCTTTCTTT; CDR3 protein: CASSLGGMTEAFF
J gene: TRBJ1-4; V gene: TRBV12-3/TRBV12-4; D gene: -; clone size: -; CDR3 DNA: TGTGCCAGCAACGAGGGAGAAAAACTGTTTTTT; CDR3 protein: CASNEGEKLFF
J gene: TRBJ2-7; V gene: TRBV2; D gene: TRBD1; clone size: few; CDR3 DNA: TGTGCCAGCAGCAGGACAGGCTACGAGCAGTACTTC; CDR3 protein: CASSRTGYEQYF
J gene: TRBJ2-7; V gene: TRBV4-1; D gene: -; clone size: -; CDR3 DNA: TGCGCCAGCAGCCAATACCTCCCAGGCCAGAGCTCCTACGAGCAGTACTTC; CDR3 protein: CASSQYLPGQSSYEQYF
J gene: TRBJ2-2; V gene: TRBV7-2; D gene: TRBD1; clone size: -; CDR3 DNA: TGTGCCAGCAGCCATGCACAGGGGGTTATCGGGGAGCTGTTTTTT; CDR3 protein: CASSHAQGVIGELFF
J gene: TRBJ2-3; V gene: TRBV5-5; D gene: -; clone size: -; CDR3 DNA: TGTGCCAGCAGCTTGGGGGCCGGGATCGGGACAGATACGCAGTATTTT; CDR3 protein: CASSLGAGIGTDTQYF
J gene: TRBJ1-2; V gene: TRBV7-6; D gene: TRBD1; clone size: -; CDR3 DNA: TGTGCCAGCAGCCCCGAATTGACAGGGGCCAACTATGGCTACACCTTC; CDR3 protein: CASSPELTGANYGYTF
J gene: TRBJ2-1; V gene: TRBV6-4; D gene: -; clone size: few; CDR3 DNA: TGTGCCAGCAGTGCTGTGGCGGGAAGATACAATGAGCAGTTCTTC; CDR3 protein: CASSAVAGRYNEQFF
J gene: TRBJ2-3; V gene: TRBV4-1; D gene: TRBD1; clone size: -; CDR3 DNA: TGCGCCAGCAGCCAGACGCTACAGGGGGCCAGCACAGATACGCAGTATTTT; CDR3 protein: CASSQTLQGASTDTQYF
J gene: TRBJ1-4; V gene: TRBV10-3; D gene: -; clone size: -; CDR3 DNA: TGTGCCATCAGGCCGGGGGGCAGGTACAATGAAAAACTGTTTTTT; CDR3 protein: CAIRPGGRYNEKLFF
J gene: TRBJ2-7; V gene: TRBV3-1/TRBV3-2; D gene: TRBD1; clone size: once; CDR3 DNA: TGTGCCAGCAGCCGCGGGACAGGGTTCGGTCTCAATAACTACGAGCAGTACTTC; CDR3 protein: CASSRGTGFGLNNYEQYF
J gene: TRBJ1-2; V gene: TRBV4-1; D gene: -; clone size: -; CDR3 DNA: TGCGCCAGCAGCCAAGGACACCTTACTAACTATGGCTACACCTTC; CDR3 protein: CASSQGHLTNYGYTF
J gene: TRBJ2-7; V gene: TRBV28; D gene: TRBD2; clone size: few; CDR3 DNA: TGTGCCAGCAAAATAGCGGGAGTCTACGAGCAGTACTTC; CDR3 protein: CASKIAGVYEQYF
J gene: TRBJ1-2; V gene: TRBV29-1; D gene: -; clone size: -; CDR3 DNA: TGCAGCGTTTCGCGCGCTCTTAACTATGGCTACACCTTC; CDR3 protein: CSVSRALNYGYTF
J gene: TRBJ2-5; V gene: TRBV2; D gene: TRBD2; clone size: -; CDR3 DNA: TGTGCCAGCAGTGGGACTAGCGGAGGGACCCAGTACTTC; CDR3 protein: CASSGTSGGTQYF
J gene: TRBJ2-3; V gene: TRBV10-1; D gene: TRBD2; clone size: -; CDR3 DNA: TGCGCCAGCAGTGCCCCAAGGGGTACTAGCGGGAGCACAGATACGCAGTATTTT; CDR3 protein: CASSAPRGTSGSTDTQYF
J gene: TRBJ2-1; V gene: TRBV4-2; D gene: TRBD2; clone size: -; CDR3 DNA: TGTGCCAGCAGCCACGGGACTAGTAACAATGAGCAGTTCTTC; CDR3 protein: CASSHGTSNNEQFF
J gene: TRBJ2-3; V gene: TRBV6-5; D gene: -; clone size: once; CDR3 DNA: TGTGCCAGCAGACAGAACGGAGGGCGGACAGATACGCAGTATTTT; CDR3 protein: CASRQNGGRTDTQYF
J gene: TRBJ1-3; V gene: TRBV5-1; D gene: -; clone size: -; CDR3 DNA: TGCGCCAGCACGCCGGCGGGCTCTGGAAACACCATATATTTT; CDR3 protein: CASTPAGSGNTIYF
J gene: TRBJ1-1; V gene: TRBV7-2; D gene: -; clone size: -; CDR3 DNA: TGTGCCAGCAGCTTGTGGGGGGAGGGGACTGAAGCTTTCTTT; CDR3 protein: CASSLWGEGTEAFF
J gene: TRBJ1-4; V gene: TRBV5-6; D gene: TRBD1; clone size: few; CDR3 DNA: TGTGCCAGCAGCTTACAGGGGCCGGACGAAAAACTGTTTTTT; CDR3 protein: CASSLQGPDEKLFF
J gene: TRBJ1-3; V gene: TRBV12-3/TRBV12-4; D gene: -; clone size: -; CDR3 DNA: TGTGCCAGCAGAACAGGAAACACCATATATTTT; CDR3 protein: CASRTGNTIYF
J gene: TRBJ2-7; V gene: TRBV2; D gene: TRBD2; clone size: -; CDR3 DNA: TGTGCCAGCAGTGAAGTGACTAGCCCGCACTTC; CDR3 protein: CASSEVTSPHF
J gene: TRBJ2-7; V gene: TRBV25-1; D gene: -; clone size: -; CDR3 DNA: TGTGCCAGCAGCTTTCCGGGGTTCCTCCACGAGCAGTACTTC; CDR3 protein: CASSFPGFLHEQYF
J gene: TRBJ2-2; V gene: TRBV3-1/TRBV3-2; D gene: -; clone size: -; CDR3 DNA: TGTGCCAGCAGCCGGACAGATAACACCGGGGAGCTGTTTTTT; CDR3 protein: CASSRTDNTGELFF
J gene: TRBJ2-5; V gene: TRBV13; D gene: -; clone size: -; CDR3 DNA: TGTGCCAGCAGCGCGGGACCGGGCACAAGAGCCCAGTACTTC; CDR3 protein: CASSAGPGTRAQYF
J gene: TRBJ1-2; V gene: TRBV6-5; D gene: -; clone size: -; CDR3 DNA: TGTGCCAGCAAAACCGAAGGAGGAGCACCCTATGGCTACACCTTC; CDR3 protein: CASKTEGGAPYGYTF
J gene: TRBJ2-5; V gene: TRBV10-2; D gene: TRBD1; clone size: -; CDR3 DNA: TGCGCCAGCAGTCAAACAGGGGGTCAAGAGACCCAGTACTTC; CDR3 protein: CASSQTGGQETQYF
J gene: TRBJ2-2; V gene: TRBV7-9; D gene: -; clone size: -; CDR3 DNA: TGTGCCAGCAGCTTGGCAGGGCGAAACACCGGGGAGCTGTTTTTT; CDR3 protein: CASSLAGRNTGELFF
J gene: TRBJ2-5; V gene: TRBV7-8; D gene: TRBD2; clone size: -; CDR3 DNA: TGTGCCAGCAGCCCCAGACTAGCGGAGCGCGAGACCCAGTACTTC; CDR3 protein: CASSPRLAERETQYF
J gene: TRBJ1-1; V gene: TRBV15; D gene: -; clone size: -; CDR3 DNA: TGTGCCACCAGCAGAGATGGGAGCGGGGGCACTGAAGCTTTCTTT; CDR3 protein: CATSRDGSGGTEAFF
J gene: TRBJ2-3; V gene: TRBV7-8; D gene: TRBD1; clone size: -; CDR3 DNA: TGTGCCAGCAGCTTAGCTTTCGACGACAGGGAACAGGCAGATACGCAGTATTTT; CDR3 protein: CASSLAFDDREQADTQYF
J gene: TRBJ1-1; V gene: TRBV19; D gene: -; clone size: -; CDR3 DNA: TGTGCCAGTAGTATAGCACAGATGAACACTGAAGCTTTCTTT; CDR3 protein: CASSIAQMNTEAFF
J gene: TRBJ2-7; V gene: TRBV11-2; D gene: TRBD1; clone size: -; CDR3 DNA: TGTGCCAGCAGCTACGGGACAGACCTTGGGGCCTACGAGCAGTACTTC; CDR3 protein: CASSYGTDLGAYEQYF
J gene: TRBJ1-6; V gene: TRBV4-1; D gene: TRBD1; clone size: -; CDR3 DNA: TGCGCCAGCAGCCAAGATCGGCAGGGGGCGCAAGTTGATTCACCCCTCCACTTT; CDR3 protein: CASSQDRQGAQVDSPLHF
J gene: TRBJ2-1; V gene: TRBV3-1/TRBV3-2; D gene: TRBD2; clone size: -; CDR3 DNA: TGTGCCAGCAGCCAAGTTCCAGCGGGAGTTACGGGGGAGCAGTTCTTC; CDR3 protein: CASSQVPAGVTGEQFF
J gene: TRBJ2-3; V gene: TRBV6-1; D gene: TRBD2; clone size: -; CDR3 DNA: TGTGCCAGCAGTGAAGAGCGGGGGGCCCCCAGCACAGATACGCAGTATTTT; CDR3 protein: CASSEERGAPSTDTQYF
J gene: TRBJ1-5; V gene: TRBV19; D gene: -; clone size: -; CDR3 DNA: TGTGCCAGTAGGACGTCAGGTTTCAATCAGCCCCAGCATTTT; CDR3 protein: CASRTSGFNQPQHF
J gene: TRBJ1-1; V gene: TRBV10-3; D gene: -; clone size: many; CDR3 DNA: TGTGCCATCAAACGGCAGGGCCACACTGAAGCTTTCTTT; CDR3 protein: CAIKRQGHTEAFF
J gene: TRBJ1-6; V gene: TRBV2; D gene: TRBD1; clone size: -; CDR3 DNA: TGTGCCAGCCGGGGACAGGGGAGTTCACCCCTCCACTTT; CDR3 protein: CASRGQGSSPLHF
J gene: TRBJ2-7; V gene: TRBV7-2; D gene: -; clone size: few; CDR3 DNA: TGTGCCAGCAGCTTAGCGCACAGGGCTGCCTACGAGCAGTACTTC; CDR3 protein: CASSLAHRAAYEQYF
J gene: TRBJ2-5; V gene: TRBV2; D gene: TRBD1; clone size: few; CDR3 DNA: TGTGCCAGCAGGACAGGACAGGGAGAGACCCAGTACTTC; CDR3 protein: CASRTGQGETQYF
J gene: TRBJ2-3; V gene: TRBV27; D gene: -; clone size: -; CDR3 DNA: TGTGCCAGCAGTCCTCGGAGAATGACAGATACGCAGTATTTT; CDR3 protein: CASSPRRMTDTQYF
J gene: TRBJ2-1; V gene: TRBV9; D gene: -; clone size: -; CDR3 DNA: TGTGCCAGCAGCGTAGAGGGGCAGGGAAGCCACAATGAGCAGTTCTTC; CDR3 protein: CASSVEGQGSHNEQFF
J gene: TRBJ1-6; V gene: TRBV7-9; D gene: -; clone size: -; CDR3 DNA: TGTGCCAGCAGCACCAACGGAGGGACCCTCCACTTT; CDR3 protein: CASSTNGGTLHF
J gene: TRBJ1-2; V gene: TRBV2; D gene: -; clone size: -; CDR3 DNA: TGTGCCAGCACCGAGAGAGGGTTAAACTATGGCTACACCTTC; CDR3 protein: CASTERGLNYGYTF
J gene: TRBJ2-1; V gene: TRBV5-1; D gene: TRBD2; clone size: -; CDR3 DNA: TGCGCCAGCAGCTGGGGACTAGCGGGCCGCTCCTACAATGAGCAGTTCTTC; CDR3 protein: CASSWGLAGRSYNEQFF
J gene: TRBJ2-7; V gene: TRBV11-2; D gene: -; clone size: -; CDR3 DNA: TGTGCCAGCAGCTTATTTCCCCGGGACACCACCGGCGTCGTGGACTTC; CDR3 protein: CASSLFPRDTTGVVDF
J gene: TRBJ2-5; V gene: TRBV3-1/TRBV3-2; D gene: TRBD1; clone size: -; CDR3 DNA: TGTGCCAGCGGGAGACAGGGCGAGGAGACCCAGTACTTC; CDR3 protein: CASGRQGEETQYF
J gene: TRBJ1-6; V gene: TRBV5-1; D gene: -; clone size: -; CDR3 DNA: TGCGCCAGCAGCGGACAGAGCTCCTATAATTCACCCCTCCACTTT; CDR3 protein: CASSGQSSYNSPLHF
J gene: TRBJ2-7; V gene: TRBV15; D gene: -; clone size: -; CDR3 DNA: TGTGCCACCAGCAGAGTAGGGGGCGGGAATTACGAGCAGTACTTC; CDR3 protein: CATSRVGGGNYEQYF
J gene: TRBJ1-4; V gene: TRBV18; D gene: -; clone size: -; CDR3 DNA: TGTGCCAGCTCACCTCCGGAGTTGCGGGAAAAACTGTTTTTT; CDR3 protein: CASSPPELREKLFF
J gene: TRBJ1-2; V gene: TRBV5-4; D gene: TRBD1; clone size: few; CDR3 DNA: TGTGCCAGCAGCTTGCCCGGACAGGCCTACACCTTC; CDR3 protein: CASSLPGQAYTF
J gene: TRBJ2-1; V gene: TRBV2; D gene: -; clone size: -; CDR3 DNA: TGTGCCAGCAGCGGAACACGGACTCCCTTCTCCTACAATGAGCAGTTCTTC; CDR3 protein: CASSGTRTPFSYNEQFF